This record covers a single T cell receptor (beta chain). The time point is: after neoadjuvant nivolumab, at surgical resection. This entry comes from a study of neoadjuvant anti-PD-1 for oral cavity cancer. Study-wide background: Nivolumab at 3 mg/kg was mostly given biweekly, three to four doses, pre-surgery.

The V end lost 1 base, the J end lost 8 bases, and 11 bases lay between the germline ends. Germline V gene sequence: CDR1 MNHNS, CDR2 SASEGT. The CDR3 is 13 residues long. Sequenced by immunoSEQ multiplex PCR; TCRdb stores in-frame clones only, minus some. The table lists around 5,300 clones, approximately 53% of them singletons. The sample here was tumor tissue, taken after nivolumab (anti-PD-1) treatment. This TCR was recovered from a person aged 40 to 85 with oral cavity squamous cell carcinoma. The chain links TRBV6-1 to TRBJ1-2; D unresolved. As DNA, the CDR3 is TGTGCCAGCAGTGAAGAAAGTGGCGGAGGCTACACCTTC. Its protein product is CASSEESGGGYTF.